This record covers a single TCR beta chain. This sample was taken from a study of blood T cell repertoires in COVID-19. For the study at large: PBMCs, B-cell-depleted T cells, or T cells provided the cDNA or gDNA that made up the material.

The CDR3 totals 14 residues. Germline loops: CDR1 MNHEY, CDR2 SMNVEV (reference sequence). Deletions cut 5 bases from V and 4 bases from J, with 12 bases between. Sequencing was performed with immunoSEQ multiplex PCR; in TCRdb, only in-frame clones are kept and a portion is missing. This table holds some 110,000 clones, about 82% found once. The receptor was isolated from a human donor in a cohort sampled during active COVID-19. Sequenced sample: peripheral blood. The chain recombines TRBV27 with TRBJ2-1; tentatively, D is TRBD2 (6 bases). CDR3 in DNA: TGTGCCAGCAGTGGGGAGGTACCTTACAATGAGCAGTTCTTC. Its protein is CASSGEVPYNEQFF.